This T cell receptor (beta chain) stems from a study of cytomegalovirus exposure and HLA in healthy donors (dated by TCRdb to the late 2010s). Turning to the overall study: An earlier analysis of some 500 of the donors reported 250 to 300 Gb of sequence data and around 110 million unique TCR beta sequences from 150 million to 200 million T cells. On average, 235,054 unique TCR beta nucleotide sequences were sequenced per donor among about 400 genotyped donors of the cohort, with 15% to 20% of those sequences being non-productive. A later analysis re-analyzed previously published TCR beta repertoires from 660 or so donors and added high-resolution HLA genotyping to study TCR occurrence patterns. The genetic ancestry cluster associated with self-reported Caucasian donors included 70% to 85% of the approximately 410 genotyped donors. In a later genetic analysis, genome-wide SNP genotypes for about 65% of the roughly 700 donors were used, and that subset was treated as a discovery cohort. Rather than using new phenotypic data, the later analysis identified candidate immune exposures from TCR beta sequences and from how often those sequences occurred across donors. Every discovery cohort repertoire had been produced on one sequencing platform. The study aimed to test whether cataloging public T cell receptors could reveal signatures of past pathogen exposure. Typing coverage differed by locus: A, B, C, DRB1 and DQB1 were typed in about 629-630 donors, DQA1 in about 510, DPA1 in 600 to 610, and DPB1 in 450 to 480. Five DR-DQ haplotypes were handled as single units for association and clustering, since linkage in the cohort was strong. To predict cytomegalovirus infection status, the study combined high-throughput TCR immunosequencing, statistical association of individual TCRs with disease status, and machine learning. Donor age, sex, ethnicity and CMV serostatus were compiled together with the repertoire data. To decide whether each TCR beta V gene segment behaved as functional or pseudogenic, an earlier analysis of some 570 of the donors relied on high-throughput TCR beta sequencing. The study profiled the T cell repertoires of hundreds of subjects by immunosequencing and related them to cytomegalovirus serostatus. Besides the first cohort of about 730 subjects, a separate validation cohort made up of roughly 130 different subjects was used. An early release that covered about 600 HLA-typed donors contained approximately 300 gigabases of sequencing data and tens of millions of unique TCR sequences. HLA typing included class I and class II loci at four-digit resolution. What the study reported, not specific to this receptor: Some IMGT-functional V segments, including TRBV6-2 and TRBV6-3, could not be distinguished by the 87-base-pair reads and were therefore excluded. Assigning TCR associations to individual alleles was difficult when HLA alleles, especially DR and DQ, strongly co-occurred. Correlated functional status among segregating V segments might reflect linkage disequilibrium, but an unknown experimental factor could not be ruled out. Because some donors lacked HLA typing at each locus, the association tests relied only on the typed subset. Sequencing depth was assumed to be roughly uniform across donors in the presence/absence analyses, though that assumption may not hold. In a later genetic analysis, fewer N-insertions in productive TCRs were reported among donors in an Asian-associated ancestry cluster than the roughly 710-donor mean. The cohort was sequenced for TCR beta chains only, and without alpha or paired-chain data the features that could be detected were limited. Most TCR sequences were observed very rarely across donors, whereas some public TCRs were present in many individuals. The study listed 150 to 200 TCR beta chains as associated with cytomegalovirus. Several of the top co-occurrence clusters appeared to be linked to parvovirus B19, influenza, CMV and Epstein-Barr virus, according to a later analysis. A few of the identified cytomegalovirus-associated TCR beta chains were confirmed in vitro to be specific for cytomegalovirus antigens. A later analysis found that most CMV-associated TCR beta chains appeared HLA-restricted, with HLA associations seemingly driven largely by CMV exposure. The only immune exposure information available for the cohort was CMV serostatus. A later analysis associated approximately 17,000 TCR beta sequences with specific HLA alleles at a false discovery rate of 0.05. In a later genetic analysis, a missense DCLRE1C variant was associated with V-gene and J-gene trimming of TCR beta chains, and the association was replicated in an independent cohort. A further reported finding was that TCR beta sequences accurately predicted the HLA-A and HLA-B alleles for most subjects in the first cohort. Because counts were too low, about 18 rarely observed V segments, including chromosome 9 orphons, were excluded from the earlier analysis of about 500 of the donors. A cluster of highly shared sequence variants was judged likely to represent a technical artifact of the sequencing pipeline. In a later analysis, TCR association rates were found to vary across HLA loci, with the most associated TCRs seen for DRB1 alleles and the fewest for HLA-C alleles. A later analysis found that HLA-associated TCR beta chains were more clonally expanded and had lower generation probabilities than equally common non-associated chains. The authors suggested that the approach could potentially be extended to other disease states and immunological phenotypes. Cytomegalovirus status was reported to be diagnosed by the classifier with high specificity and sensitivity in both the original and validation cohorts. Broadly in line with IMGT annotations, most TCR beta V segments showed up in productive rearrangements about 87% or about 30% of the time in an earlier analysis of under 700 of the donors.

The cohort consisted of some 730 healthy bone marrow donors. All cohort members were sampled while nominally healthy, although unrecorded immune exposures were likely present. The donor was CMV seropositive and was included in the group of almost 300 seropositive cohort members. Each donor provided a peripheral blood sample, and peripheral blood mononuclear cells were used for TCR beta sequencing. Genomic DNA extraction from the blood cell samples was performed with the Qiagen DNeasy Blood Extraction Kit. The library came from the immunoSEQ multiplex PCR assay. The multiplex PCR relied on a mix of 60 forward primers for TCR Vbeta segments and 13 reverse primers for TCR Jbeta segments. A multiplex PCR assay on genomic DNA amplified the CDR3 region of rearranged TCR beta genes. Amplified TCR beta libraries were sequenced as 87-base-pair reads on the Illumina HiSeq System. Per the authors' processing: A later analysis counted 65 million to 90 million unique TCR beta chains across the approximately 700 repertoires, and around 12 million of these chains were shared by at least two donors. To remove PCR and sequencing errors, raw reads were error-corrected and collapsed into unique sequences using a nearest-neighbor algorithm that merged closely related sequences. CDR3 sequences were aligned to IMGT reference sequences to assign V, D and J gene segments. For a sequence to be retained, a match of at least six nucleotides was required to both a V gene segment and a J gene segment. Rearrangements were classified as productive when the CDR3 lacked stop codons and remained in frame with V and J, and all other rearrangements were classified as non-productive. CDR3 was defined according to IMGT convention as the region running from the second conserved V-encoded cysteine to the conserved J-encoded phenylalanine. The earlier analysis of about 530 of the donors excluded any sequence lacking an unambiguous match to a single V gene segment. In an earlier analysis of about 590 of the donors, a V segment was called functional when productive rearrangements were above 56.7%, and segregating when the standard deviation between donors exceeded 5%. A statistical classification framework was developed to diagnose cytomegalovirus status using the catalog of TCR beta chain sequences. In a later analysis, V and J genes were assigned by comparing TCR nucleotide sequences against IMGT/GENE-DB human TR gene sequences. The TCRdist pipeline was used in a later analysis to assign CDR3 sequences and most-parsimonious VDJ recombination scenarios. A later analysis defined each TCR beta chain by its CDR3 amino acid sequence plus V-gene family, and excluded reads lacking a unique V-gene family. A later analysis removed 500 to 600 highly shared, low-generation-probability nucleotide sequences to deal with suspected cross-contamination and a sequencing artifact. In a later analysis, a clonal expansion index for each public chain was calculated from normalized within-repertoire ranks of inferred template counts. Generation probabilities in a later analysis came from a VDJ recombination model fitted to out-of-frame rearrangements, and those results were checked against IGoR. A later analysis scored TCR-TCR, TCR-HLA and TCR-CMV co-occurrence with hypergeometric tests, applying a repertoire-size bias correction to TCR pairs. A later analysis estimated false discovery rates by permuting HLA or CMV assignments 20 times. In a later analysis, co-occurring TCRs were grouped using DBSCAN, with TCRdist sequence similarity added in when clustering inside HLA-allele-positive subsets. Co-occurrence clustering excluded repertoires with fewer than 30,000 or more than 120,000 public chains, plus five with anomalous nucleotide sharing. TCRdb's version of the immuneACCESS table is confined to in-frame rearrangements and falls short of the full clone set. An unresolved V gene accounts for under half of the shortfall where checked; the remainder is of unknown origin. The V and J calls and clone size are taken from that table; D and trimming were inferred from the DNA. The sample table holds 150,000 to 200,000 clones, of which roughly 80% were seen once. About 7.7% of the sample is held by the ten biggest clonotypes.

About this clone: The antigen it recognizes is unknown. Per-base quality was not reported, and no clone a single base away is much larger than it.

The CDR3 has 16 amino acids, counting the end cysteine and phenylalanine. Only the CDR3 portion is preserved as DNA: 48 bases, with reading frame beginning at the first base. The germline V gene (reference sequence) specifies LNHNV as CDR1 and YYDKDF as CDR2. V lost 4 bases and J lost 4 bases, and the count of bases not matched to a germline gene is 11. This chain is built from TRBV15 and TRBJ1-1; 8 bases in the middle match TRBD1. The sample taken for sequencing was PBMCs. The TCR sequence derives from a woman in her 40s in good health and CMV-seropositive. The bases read TGTGCCACCAGCACCCGTTGGACAGGGATTGGCACTGAAGCTTTCTTT. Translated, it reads CATSTRWTGIGTEAFF.